A selection of T cell receptor beta chains follows, all from one sample in a study of blood T cell repertoires in COVID-19. Repertoires were generated with immunoSEQ multiplex PCR, while TCRdb's copy carries only in-frame clones and drops some. Of 390,000 or so clones listed, 70% to 90% are singletons. The sequenced material came from peripheral blood. The receptor source for this set is a woman in her twenties or thirties with active or convalescent COVID-19. Both conserved end residues are part of each CDR3. A D gene is named only where the DNA matches it firmly. Clone size is not always given. Where it is, it says once, few, many or a class for expanded clones.

cdr3_nt cdr3_aa v_call clone_size d_call j_call
TGTGCCAGCAGAGCGGTCATTAGCACAGATACGCAGTATTTT CASRAVISTDTQYF TRBV2 NA NA TRBJ2-3
TGTGCCATAACTACAGGGAGGGCTGAAGCTTTCTTT CAITTGRAEAFF TRBV6-5 NA NA TRBJ1-1
TGTGCCAGTAGTATAGTAGCAGGGGCAGAGACCCAGTACTTC CASSIVAGAETQYF TRBV19 once NA TRBJ2-5
TGCAGCGTTGAACGGCCAGGGAAAATGAACACTGAAGCTTTCTTT CSVERPGKMNTEAFF TRBV29-1 few NA TRBJ1-1
TGTGCCAGCAGCCAAGAAGCGGCAGGACTCTACGAGCAGTACTTC CASSQEAAGLYEQYF TRBV4-2 NA NA TRBJ2-7
TGTGCCAGCAGCCCAGGGGCGGATACGCAGTATTTT CASSPGADTQYF TRBV11-2 NA NA TRBJ2-3
TGTGCCAGCAGCTTGAGGGGCCGCGGTGAAGCTTTCTTT CASSLRGRGEAFF TRBV5-6 NA NA TRBJ1-1
TGTGCCATCAGTGAGTCAAGGCCAGGGGAGGGTGCTGAAGCTTTCTTT CAISESRPGEGAEAFF TRBV10-3 NA NA TRBJ1-1
TGTGCCAGCAGCGTAGAGGGACTAGGGGCAGGGACCCAGTACTTC CASSVEGLGAGTQYF TRBV9 NA TRBD2 TRBJ2-5
TGTGCCAGCAGCGGGAACAGCGGCTATGGCTACACCTTC CASSGNSGYGYTF TRBV3-1/TRBV3-2 NA NA TRBJ1-2
TGTGCCAGTAGTAACCTTGGCGGGAGACTACTTTCCGGCGAGCAGTACTTC CASSNLGGRLLSGEQYF TRBV19 NA TRBD2 TRBJ2-7
TGTGCCATCAGTGAGTCCCCAACCGGACAGAATTCACCCCTCCACTTT CAISESPTGQNSPLHF TRBV10-3 NA NA TRBJ1-6
TGCGCCAGCAGCCCGGAGGGCCCAGCCTCCGAGCAGTACTTC CASSPEGPASEQYF TRBV5-1 NA NA TRBJ2-7
TGCGCCAGCAGCCATCCTACAGAAAACCACGAGCAGTACTTC CASSHPTENHEQYF TRBV4-1 NA NA TRBJ2-7
TGTGCCAGCAGTCCGAGCCCCTCGGGGGACACTGAAGCTTTCTTT CASSPSPSGDTEAFF TRBV25-1 NA NA TRBJ1-1
TGCAGCGTGCCGGGTCGAAGCAACACTGAAGCTTTCTTT CSVPGRSNTEAFF TRBV29-1 once NA TRBJ1-1
TGTGCCAGTACTGGACAGGGGGCGCGGGAAGAGACCCAGTACTTC CASTGQGAREETQYF TRBV19 NA TRBD1 TRBJ2-5
TGTGCCAGCAGCTTGGGACAGGGAAATCAGCCCCAGCATTTT CASSLGQGNQPQHF TRBV7-8 NA TRBD1 TRBJ1-5
TGCAGTGCTAGTCCTAGCGGGAGCGGTCCGTTGAACGAGCAGTACTTC CSASPSGSGPLNEQYF TRBV20-1 few TRBD2 TRBJ2-7
TGTGCCAGCAGCCTCAAGACAGGGAGAGGCACTGAAGCTTTCTTT CASSLKTGRGTEAFF TRBV11-2 NA TRBD1 TRBJ1-1
TGTGCCAGCAGCCGAGTCGGGGTGAACACTGAAGCTTTCTTT CASSRVGVNTEAFF TRBV3-1/TRBV3-2 NA NA TRBJ1-1
TGTGCCAGTATAGGACTAGACTCTGGAAACACCATATATTTT CASIGLDSGNTIYF TRBV19 NA NA TRBJ1-3
TGCAGCGTGAACAGGGGTGGCTACAATGAGCAGTTCTTC CSVNRGGYNEQFF TRBV29-1 NA TRBD1 TRBJ2-1
TGTGCCAGCAGCTCGCTAGCGGGAGGGAATGAGCAGTTCTTC CASSSLAGGNEQFF TRBV11-2 once TRBD2 TRBJ2-1
TGCACCAGCAGCCGCCGAGGACTAGCGGGAGGGCCAAGGATCTACAATGAGCAGTTCTTC CTSSRRGLAGGPRIYNEQFF TRBV1 NA NA TRBJ2-1
TGTGCCATCAGTGGGAGGCAGATCTCCTATGGCTACACCTTC CAISGRQISYGYTF TRBV10-3 NA NA TRBJ1-2
TGCGCCAGCAGCTTCACAGCAGGCGACACTGAAGCTTTCTTT CASSFTAGDTEAFF TRBV5-1 NA NA TRBJ1-1
TGTGCCAGCAGTCTAGCGGAGAACACCGGGGAGCTGTTTTTT CASSLAENTGELFF TRBV4-2 NA TRBD2 TRBJ2-2
TGTGCCAGCAGTTATAGGCAGGGGGGTACTGAAGCTTTCTTT CASSYRQGGTEAFF TRBV6-5 NA TRBD1 TRBJ1-1
TGTGCCATCAGTGATAACAGGGGGCTCGAGCAGTACTTC CAISDNRGLEQYF TRBV10-3 NA TRBD1 TRBJ2-7
TGTGCCAGTGATTGGGGGACTTGGAACACTGAAGCTTTCTTT CASDWGTWNTEAFF TRBV6-5 NA NA TRBJ1-1
TGCGCCAGCAGTGAGAGGTTCGGACAGATGAACACTGAAGCTTTCTTT CASSERFGQMNTEAFF TRBV10-1 NA NA TRBJ1-1
TGTGCCAGCAGTATGGACAGGGCTCGTGGAAATGAGCAGTTCTTC CASSMDRARGNEQFF TRBV27 NA TRBD1 TRBJ2-1
TGCGCCAGCAGCTTGCCCGGGACTAGCGCCAACAATGAGCAGTTCTTC CASSLPGTSANNEQFF TRBV5-1 NA TRBD2 TRBJ2-1
TGCGCCAGCAGCTTGGGTTGGGGCGAAGGCTACACCTTC CASSLGWGEGYTF TRBV5-1 NA NA TRBJ1-2
TGTGCCAGCAGCCAGGCGGGCACCATATATTTT CASSQAGTIYF TRBV6-5 few NA TRBJ1-3
TGTGCCAGCTCATTACAGGGGGCCAACACAGATACGCAGTATTTT CASSLQGANTDTQYF TRBV18 once TRBD1 TRBJ2-3
TGCGCCAGCAGCCAAGATCGGGTGGGGGACAGGAGCAATCAGCCCCAGCATTTT CASSQDRVGDRSNQPQHF TRBV4-1 NA TRBD1 TRBJ1-5
TGTGCCAGTAGTACTAGTACGTCCTCTGGGGCCAACGTCCTGACTTTC CASSTSTSSGANVLTF TRBV19 once NA TRBJ2-6
TGTGCCAGCAGCTTGGACAGGGGCTACGAGCAGTACTTC CASSLDRGYEQYF TRBV5-8 once TRBD1 TRBJ2-7
TGTGCCAGCAGTCCCGGGACAACTCCCGGAAACACCATATATTTT CASSPGTTPGNTIYF TRBV27 NA NA TRBJ1-3
TGTGCCAGCAGAATGTTATTGTTCGAAGAGACCCAGTACTTC CASRMLLFEETQYF TRBV2 once NA TRBJ2-5